This T cell receptor (beta chain) came from a study of CD8 T cells in ankylosing spondylitis. Germline V gives CDR1 SSHAT, CDR2 FNYEAQ (reference sequence). The junction had 12 bases not matched to a gene; V was cut back by 5 bases and J by 5 bases. The CDR3 length is 16 residues. About this clonotype itself: The antigen is unknown.

Each CDR3 protein gets one entry after TCRdb re-called the 5' RACE reads with MiXCR. Of a few hundred thousand distinct CDR3 sequences detected, over 8.5% appear once; the ten largest clones hold 6.8%. General observations from the study: Researchers reportedly found disease-linked clones significantly enriched in matched ankylosing spondylitis synovial fluid.

The V call is TRBV7-7, the J call TRBJ2-5; the match to TRBD1 covers 9 bases. Sequences were obtained from blood, either unsorted or a sorted T cell fraction (not recorded which). The sequence was obtained from a male donor with ankylosing spondylitis or in good health (not recorded which). CDR3 DNA sequence: TGTGCCAGCAGCAACCGGGACAGGGAATTAAGGGAGACCCAGTACTTC. It codes for CASSNRDRELRETQYF.